This T cell receptor beta chain was obtained from a study of cytomegalovirus exposure and HLA in healthy donors (dated by TCRdb to 2015 to 2018). Looking at the study overall: In an earlier analysis of about 560 of the donors, 276 Gb of sequence data and 120 million or so unique TCR beta sequences from about 180 million T cells were reported. Roughly 300 gigabases of sequencing data and around 85 million unique TCR sequences made up an early release that covered several hundred HLA-typed donors. Among the roughly 430 genotyped donors, approximately 81% belonged to the genetic ancestry cluster associated with self-reported Caucasian donors. The study was designed to test whether signatures of past pathogen exposure could be identified by cataloging public T cell receptors. The study profiled the T cell repertoires of under 700 subjects by immunosequencing and related them to cytomegalovirus serostatus. A separate validation cohort of about 110 different subjects was used in addition to the roughly 640-subject first cohort. The study combined high-throughput TCR immunosequencing, statistical association of individual TCRs with disease status, and machine learning to predict cytomegalovirus infection status. To study patterns of TCR occurrence, a later analysis re-analyzed previously published TCR beta repertoires from just over 650 donors and added high-resolution HLA genotyping. Rather than using new phenotypic data, the later analysis identified candidate immune exposures from TCR beta sequences and from how often those sequences occurred across donors. An earlier analysis of approximately 580 of the donors used high-throughput TCR beta sequencing to judge whether each TCR beta V gene segment behaved as functional or pseudogenic. Donor age, sex, ethnicity and CMV serostatus were compiled together with the repertoire data. In a later genetic analysis, genome-wide SNP genotypes for about 55% of the 666 donors were used, and that subset was treated as a discovery cohort. Every discovery cohort repertoire had been produced on one sequencing platform. Both class I and class II loci were covered by HLA typing, at four-digit resolution. The number of donors typed differed by locus, with 629-630 for A, B, C, DRB1 and DQB1, around 500 for DQA1, 606 for DPA1, and some 440 for DPB1. Because of strong linkage in the cohort, five DR-DQ haplotypes were treated as single units for association and clustering. On average, over 200,000 unique TCR beta nucleotide sequences were sequenced per donor among 398 genotyped donors of the cohort, with 15% to 20% of those sequences being non-productive.

Overall study results and their limits: Presence/absence analyses assumed roughly uniform sequencing depth across donors, an assumption that may not hold. Broadly in line with IMGT annotations, most TCR beta V segments showed up in productive rearrangements about 87% or about 30% of the time in an earlier analysis of approximately 600 of the donors. According to a later analysis, parvovirus B19, influenza, CMV and Epstein-Barr virus appeared linked to several top co-occurrence clusters. The authors suggested that the approach could potentially be generalized to other disease states and immunological phenotypes. A further reported finding was that TCR beta sequences accurately predicted the HLA-A and HLA-B alleles for most subjects in the first cohort. When HLA alleles, especially DR and DQ, strongly co-occurred, attributing TCR associations to individual alleles was difficult. For the cohort, immune exposure information was limited to CMV serostatus. A later analysis found that most CMV-associated TCR beta chains appeared HLA-restricted, with HLA associations seemingly driven largely by CMV exposure. According to a later genetic analysis, donors in an Asian-associated ancestry cluster had fewer N-insertions in productive TCRs than the approximately 710-donor mean. In a later analysis, TCR association rates were found to vary across HLA loci, with the most associated TCRs seen for DRB1 alleles and the fewest for HLA-C alleles. Linkage disequilibrium might explain the correlated functional status among segregating V segments, but an unknown experimental factor could not be ruled out. HLA typing was unavailable for some donors at each locus, so association tests used only the typed subset. In both the original and validation cohorts, the classifier was reported to diagnose cytomegalovirus status with high specificity and sensitivity. A total of fewer than 200 TCR beta chains were listed by the study as associated with cytomegalovirus. While some public TCRs were present in many individuals, most TCR sequences turned up only very rarely across donors. Specific HLA alleles were associated with over 15,000 TCR beta sequences at a false discovery rate of 0.05 in a later analysis. Compared with equally common non-associated chains, HLA-associated TCR beta chains in a later analysis were more clonally expanded and had lower generation probabilities. The cohort was sequenced for TCR beta chains only, and without alpha or paired-chain data the features that could be detected were limited. Because counts were too low, roughly 17 rarely observed V segments, including chromosome 9 orphons, were left out of the earlier analysis of 587 of the donors. A later genetic analysis associated a missense DCLRE1C variant with V-gene and J-gene trimming of TCR beta chains, and an independent cohort replicated the association. In vitro tests confirmed that three of the cytomegalovirus-associated TCR beta chains recognize cytomegalovirus antigens. The sequencing pipeline was judged likely to have produced a cluster of highly shared sequence variants as a technical artifact. Because the 87-base-pair reads could not distinguish some IMGT-functional V segments, including TRBV6-2 and TRBV6-3, those segments were excluded.

Library preparation used the immunoSEQ multiplex PCR assay. For the multiplex PCR, a mixture combining 60 forward primers for TCR Vbeta segments and 13 reverse primers for TCR Jbeta segments was used. The CDR3 region of rearranged TCR beta genes was amplified from genomic DNA with a multiplex PCR assay. Amplified TCR beta libraries were sequenced as 87-base-pair reads on the Illumina HiSeq System. For the original study's pipeline: A later analysis tallied 75 million to 95 million unique TCR beta chains across the 666 repertoires, and around 9.9 million of those chains were shared by two or more donors. A nearest-neighbor algorithm error-corrected the raw reads and collapsed the reads into unique sequences, merging closely related sequences to remove PCR and sequencing errors. V, D and J gene segments were assigned by aligning CDR3 sequences to IMGT reference sequences. Each retained sequence needed at least a six-nucleotide match to both a V gene segment and a J gene segment. A rearrangement was called productive if the CDR3 had no stop codons and remained in frame with V and J, and every other rearrangement was called non-productive. CDR3 was defined according to IMGT convention as the region running from the second conserved V-encoded cysteine to the conserved J-encoded phenylalanine. The earlier analysis of 450 to 750 of the donors excluded any sequence lacking an unambiguous match to a single V gene segment. An earlier analysis of just under 600 of the donors called V segments functional above 56.7% productive rearrangements and segregating when the between-donor standard deviation exceeded 5%. A statistical classification framework was developed to diagnose cytomegalovirus status using the catalog of TCR beta chain sequences. V and J gene assignment, in a later analysis, came from comparing TCR nucleotide sequences with IMGT/GENE-DB human TR gene sequences. A later analysis assigned CDR3 sequences and most-parsimonious VDJ recombination scenarios with the TCRdist pipeline. In a later analysis, each TCR beta chain was defined by its CDR3 amino acid sequence together with its V-gene family, and reads without a unique V-gene family were excluded. A later analysis removed over 500 highly shared, low-generation-probability nucleotide sequences to deal with suspected cross-contamination and a sequencing artifact. A later analysis calculated a clonal expansion index for each public chain from normalized within-repertoire ranks of inferred template counts. In a later analysis, generation probabilities were computed using a VDJ recombination model fitted to out-of-frame rearrangements, and the results were checked against IGoR. In a later analysis, hypergeometric tests were used to score TCR-TCR, TCR-HLA and TCR-CMV co-occurrence, with a repertoire-size bias correction applied to TCR pairs. To estimate false discovery rates, a later analysis permuted the HLA or CMV assignments 20 times. In a later analysis, co-occurring TCRs were grouped with DBSCAN, and TCRdist sequence similarity was added when clustering was performed within HLA-allele-positive subsets. Repertoires with fewer than 30,000 or more than 120,000 public chains, plus five repertoires with anomalous nucleotide sharing, were excluded from co-occurrence clustering. The immuneACCESS repertoire file appears here via TCRdb, limited to in-frame rearrangements. These files lack a portion of the clones; in checked studies, under half of the deficit traces to unresolved V genes, and the cause of the others is not known. V and J calls and clone size are copied from that table; D and trimming were computed from the DNA. The sample has fewer than 150,000 clones on record. The ten largest account for around 3.6% of the sample.

The cohort consisted of 666 healthy bone marrow donors. Cohort members were all nominally healthy when sampled, although unrecorded immune exposures were likely present. The donor was CMV seronegative and belonged to the group of several hundred seronegative cohort members. A peripheral blood sample was collected from each donor, and TCR beta sequencing was performed on peripheral blood mononuclear cells. The Qiagen DNeasy Blood Extraction Kit was used to extract genomic DNA from the blood cell samples. As concerns this clone: Its cognate antigen has yet to be identified.

Spanning cysteine to phenylalanine, the CDR3 consists of 12 amino acids. This entry keeps only the CDR3 DNA: 36 bases, framed from base 1. V is clipped by 1 base and J by 4 bases, and the sequence between their germline boundaries is 4 bases long. Based on the germline V gene, the CDR1 and CDR2 sequences are SGHTA and FQGNSA. The V and J segments used are TRBV7-2 and TRBJ1-2, with the D gene too uncertain to name. The receptor was isolated from a man aged 18-30 years in good health and CMV-seronegative. Sequenced sample: PBMCs. The DNA sequence is as follows: TGTGCCAGCAGCTTAGACGGCTATGGCTACACCTTC. Its protein reads: CASSLDGYGYTF.